These 26 T cell receptor beta chains came from one sample sequenced in a study of blood T cells in healthy people across ages. It was with a sample-barcoded 5' primer and a J-beta primer mix that a second PCR of roughly 6 to 12 cycles was run. TCRdb called the 5' RACE reads again in MiXCR, with one record for every CDR3 protein. The sample has fewer than 2,000,000 distinct CDR3 sequences; around 42% are singletons. Sequenced input: blood. These receptors were obtained from a human donor in good health.

V usage is TRBV9 and J usage is TRBJ1-1, with no clear D. The CDR3 consists of 16 residues. The germline gives CDR1 SGDLS, CDR2 YYNGEE. V lost 3 bases to trimming and J lost 2 bases, with 17 bases between them. CDR3 residues: CASSAGVAPVNTEAFF. The CDR3 DNA follows: TGTGCCAGCAGCGCTGGGGTGGCTCCGGTTAACACTGAAGCTTTCTTT.

This clonotype was detected a few times. CDR3 in DNA: TGTGCCAGCAGCCCTCCCGGGACATCCATCTATGGCTACACCTTC. Amino acids: CASSPPGTSIYGYTF. The chain employs TRBV4-2 and TRBJ1-2; possibly TRBD1 for D (6 bases). This CDR3 spans 15 amino acids. The germline CDR1 and CDR2 sequences are LGHNA and YNFKEQ. Trimming removed 4 bases from V and 4 bases from J, with 16 bases in between.

This clonotype appeared a single time. Without the conserved terminal phenylalanine or tryptophan, this CDR3 likely stems from a read error. This rearrangement joins TRBV7-6 to TRBJ2-1, with 11 nucleotides matching TRBD2. This CDR3 has 18 amino acids. Per the germline V gene, CDR1 is SGHVS and CDR2 is FNYEAQ. Trimming cost V 5 bases and J 4 bases; bases outside gene matches: 13. Here the CDR3 DNA reads TGTGCCAGCAGCCAGCAGCCTAGCGGGGGGCAAATGTACAATGAGCAGTTCGTC. Residues: CASSQQPSGGQMYNEQFV.

The chain links TRBV28 to TRBJ2-3; 13 positions match TRBD2. The J segment lost 5 bases and the V segment lost 2 bases, leaving 7 bases of the junction unmatched. The CDR3 has 17 amino acids. The germline V gene encodes CDR1 MDHEN and CDR2 SYDVKM. The CDR3 coding sequence is TGTGCCAGCAGTTTAATGACTAGCGGGGGGTATAGAGATACGCAGTATTTT. Translated, it gives CASSLMTSGGYRDTQYF. Using reference TRBV28 and TRBJ2-3 for the parts outside the CDR3, the full variable domain is DVKVTQSSRYLVKRTGEKVFLECVQDMDHENMFWYRQDPGLGLRLIYFSYDVKMKEKGDIPEGYSVSREKKERFSLILESASTNQTSMYLCASSLMTSGGYRDTQYFGPGTRLTVL.

This clonotype was found a few times. V gene TRBV4-2 combines with J gene TRBJ2-4, with D tentatively TRBD2 (7 bases). The CDR3 consists of 15 residues. Trimming cost V 1 base and J 4 bases, with 11 bases left between them. The germline gives CDR1 LGHNA, CDR2 YNFKEQ. The CDR3 coding sequence is TGTGCCAGCAGCCAAGGGGGGGGGCCGAAAAACATTCAGTACTTC. This codes for CASSQGGGPKNIQYF.

The CDR3 bases are TGTGCCAGCAGCTTAGATCGAGGGCTCTCGAACACTGAAGCTTTCTTT. The encoded protein is CASSLDRGLSNTEAFF. The chain has TRBV11-3 and TRBJ1-1; D ambiguous. Trimming cost V 0 bases and J 1 base, with 12 bases left between them. The germline CDR1 and CDR2 sequences are SGHNT and YENEEA. CDR3 length: 16 amino acids.

This clonotype appeared a few times. The rearrangement links TRBV29-1 to TRBJ1-1, with 9 bases matching TRBD1. The CDR3 spans 11 residues. V gave up 6 bases and J gave up 7 bases; unmatched junction bases: 3. Germline CDR1 and CDR2: SQVTM and ANQGSEA. The CDR3 region is CSVGQGNEAFF. DNA for the CDR3: TGCAGCGTAGGACAGGGGAATGAAGCTTTCTTT.

The V call is TRBV7-9, the J call TRBJ1-1, with unresolved D. Trimming left V 1 base short and J 1 base short, with 19 bases between. The germline V gene has CDR1 SEHNR and CDR2 FQNEAQ (reference sequence). This CDR3 is 18 amino acids long. The CDR3 nucleotides are TGTGCCAGCAGCTTAGGTATCACAGCCGGACGGAAGAACACTGAAGCTTTCTTT. It codes for CASSLGITAGRKNTEAFF.

The chain carries TRBV7-3 and TRBJ1-1, with D possibly matching TRBD1 (5 bases). Germline V gives CDR1 SGHTA, CDR2 FQGTGA. V was shortened by 5 bases and J by 4 bases, with 23 bases between the two germline ends. The CDR3 totals 17 residues. Here the CDR3 reads CASSQEGEGMSGTEAFF. As DNA, the CDR3 is TGTGCCAGCAGCCAGGAAGGGGAGGGGATGAGTGGCACTGAAGCTTTCTTT. The complete variable domain, with remaining parts taken from reference TRBV7-3 and TRBJ1-1, reads GAGVSQTPSNKVTEKGKYVELRCDPISGHTALYWYRQSLGQGPEFLIYFQGTGAADDSGLPNDRFFAVRPEGSVSTLKIQRTERGDSAVYLCASSQEGEGMSGTEAFFGQGTRLTVV.

The V gene is TRBV11-2, the J gene TRBJ2-7; the D gene is possibly TRBD1 (5 bases). The J call is in doubt because the DNA end fits TRBJ2-5 better. The germline V gene encodes CDR1 SGHAT and CDR2 FQNNGV. This CDR3 comprises 14 residues. This CDR3 reads CASSLRGGAKTQYF. CDR3 nucleotide sequence: TGTGCCAGCAGCTTAAGGGGTGGCGCGAAGACCCAGTACTTC.

This chain joins TRBV7-2 and TRBJ2-5, with D possibly TRBD1 on 6 matching bases. Germline V gene data show CDR1 as SGHTA and CDR2 as FQGNSA. V lost 8 bases to trimming and J lost 5 bases, with 18 bases between them. The CDR3 spans 14 residues. The CDR3 reads CASGLSGDGETQYF. The CDR3 coding sequence is TGTGCCAGCGGACTGTCAGGGGACGGGGAGACCCAGTACTTC.

The gene calls are TRBV29-1 and TRBJ1-5; 11 bases are a match to TRBD1. The CDR3 has 14 residues. Germline V CDR1 and CDR2: SQVTM, ANQGSEA. Trimming at V came to 5 bases and at J to 2 bases, leaving 2 bases not matched to a gene. The CDR3 here is CSVRTGGGNQPQHF. CDR3 in DNA: TGCAGCGTTAGGACAGGGGGCGGCAATCAGCCCCAGCATTTT.

The chain employs TRBV7-2 and TRBJ1-2; 9 nucleotides agree with TRBD1. The J segment lost 8 bases and the V segment lost 9 bases, leaving 13 bases of the junction unmatched. The CDR3 consists of 14 residues. Germline CDR1 reads SGHTA; CDR2 reads FQGNSA. This chain's CDR3 is CASTAGQGLRGYTF. Written as DNA, the CDR3 is TGTGCCAGTACTGCCGGACAGGGGTTAAGGGGCTACACCTTC.

This chain links TRBV7-9 with TRBJ2-1, with D possibly matching TRBD2 (6 bases). This CDR3 region has 15 residues. CDR1 is SEHNR, CDR2 FQNEAQ, per germline (reference sequence). V was shortened by 4 bases and J by 7 bases, with 17 bases between the two germline ends. The CDR3 nucleotides are TGTGCCAGCAGCTCGGACCAACGGAGGGTTAATGAGCAGTTCTTC. Its translation: CASSSDQRRVNEQFF.

Points on this clonotype: An end of the junction does not agree with germline; a read error may underlie this. V usage is TRBV4-3 and J usage is TRBJ2-6; D ambiguous. The CDR3 is made up of 15 amino acids. Germline V lookup: CDR1 LGHNA, CDR2 YSLEER. CDR3 coding DNA: TGCGCCAGCAGCCTACGCCTCTCTGGGACCAACGTCCTGACTTTC. Protein sequence: CASSLRLSGTNVLTF.

The chain links TRBV12-3 or TRBV12-4 to TRBJ1-1; no clear D. The CDR3 extends over 13 amino acids. The germline V and J ends were trimmed by 5 bases and 0 bases, with 7 bases remaining between them. The CDR3 nucleotides are TGTGCCAGCAGTCCTTTCATGAACACTGAAGCTTTCTTT. It codes for CASSPFMNTEAFF.

The V call is TRBV4-2, the J call TRBJ2-5; the match to TRBD1 covers 7 bases. The trim removed 0 bases at V and 0 bases at J, leaving 7 bases unmatched. The CDR3 runs 17 residues. The germline gives CDR1 LGHNA, CDR2 YNFKEQ. In DNA form, the CDR3 reads TGTGCCAGCAGCCAAGATCCGAATGACAGGGACCAAGAGACCCAGTACTTC. Its protein product is CASSQDPNDRDQETQYF.

In its sample, this clonotype was seen a few times. The rearrangement joins TRBV4-3 to TRBJ2-3, with 8 positions matching TRBD1. The CDR3 consists of 13 residues. The ends lost 3 bases at V and 6 bases at J; junction bases unmatched: 2. Germline values: CDR1 LGHNA, CDR2 YSLEER. CDR3 residues: CASSHRQGDTQYF. CDR3 nucleotide sequence: TGCGCCAGCAGCCATAGACAGGGGGATACGCAGTATTTT.

This clonotype was seen a handful of times. This sequence joins TRBV12-3 or TRBV12-4 and TRBJ2-7, with 7 bases fitting TRBD1. The CDR3 runs 14 residues. V lost 3 bases and J lost 1; bases outside the gene matches: 3. Here the CDR3 DNA reads TGTGCCAGCAGTTTTGGGGGACAGTCCTACGAGCAGTACTTC. This sequence encodes CASSFGGQSYEQYF.

This clonotype has more than one count but fewer than ten. The rearrangement links TRBV6-2 or TRBV6-3 to TRBJ2-5; D might be TRBD2 (5 bases). The V gene lost 8 bases and the J gene lost 4 bases, with 14 bases spanning the gap. This CDR3 comprises 13 residues. The germline V gene encodes CDR1 MNHEY and CDR2 SVGEGT. The CDR3 DNA reads TGTGCCAGCTGGACTGCTTCCCCAGAGACCCAGTACTTC. This gives the protein CASWTASPETQYF.

This chain links TRBV6-5 with TRBJ2-1; unclear D gene. V was pared by 5 bases and J by 2 bases, with 10 bases between. Germline V CDR1 and CDR2: MNHEY, SVGAGI. This CDR3 spans 14 amino acids. The DNA for the CDR3 is TGTGCCAGCAGTACTACGTTCCCCTACAATGAGCAGTTCTTC. This translates into CASSTTFPYNEQFF.

This clonotype was seen a few times. This sequence joins TRBV13 and TRBJ2-7; D is tentatively TRBD1 or TRBD2 (7 bases each). Trimming left V 5 bases short and J 7 bases short, with 18 bases between. In germline, CDR1 is PRHDT, CDR2 FYEKMQ (reference sequence). There are 14 residues in the CDR3. The CDR3 nucleotides read TGTGCCAGCAGCCCGACGACAGGGACTAAGGAGCAGTACTTC. It specifies CASSPTTGTKEQYF.

This clonotype was observed many times. The chain is built from TRBV7-6 and TRBJ2-7; no firm D call. CDR3 length equals 14 residues. The ends were cut back, 4 bases at V and 2 bases at J, with 12 bases in the middle. Germline V lookup: CDR1 SGHVS, CDR2 FNYEAQ. CDR3 residues: CASSSYANTYEQYF. The DNA of the CDR3 is TGTGCCAGCAGCTCGTATGCAAATACCTACGAGCAGTACTTC.

This clonotype was picked up a small number of times. The V gene is TRBV9, the J gene TRBJ2-1; 9 bases align to TRBD1. The germline CDR1 and CDR2 sequences are SGDLS and YYNGEE. The V segment lost 4 bases and the J segment 8 bases; nucleotides outside the gene matches: 16. CDR3 length equals 17 residues. CDR3 sequence: CASSYGVGTGSVDEQFF. The CDR3 DNA follows: TGTGCCAGCAGCTATGGGGTGGGGACAGGGTCCGTCGATGAGCAGTTCTTC.

This chain connects TRBV15 to TRBJ2-3; 7 nucleotides align to TRBD2. J was trimmed by 5 bases and V by 0 bases; bases with no gene match: 5. The CDR3 extends over 15 amino acids. CDR1 and CDR2 (germline): LNHNV, YYDKDF (reference sequence). The CDR3: CATSRDPAGEDTQYF. DNA for the CDR3: TGTGCCACCAGCAGAGATCCCGCGGGGGAAGATACGCAGTATTTT.

The CDR3 DNA is TGCAGTGCCAGGCTGGGACTAGCGGGGGTGCAGTTCTTC. It is translated as CSARLGLAGVQFF. The V gene is TRBV20-1, the J gene TRBJ2-1, with TRBD2 identical over 14 bases. Trimming removed 6 bases from V and 12 bases from J; junction bases left unmatched: 7. The CDR3 is 13 residues long. The germline V gene has CDR1 DFQATT and CDR2 SNEGSKA (reference sequence).